This T cell receptor beta chain was retrieved from a study of blood T cell repertoires in COVID-19. Study details: The samples span acute and convalescent COVID-19 from the United States, Italy and Spain. PBMCs, B-cell-depleted T cells, or T cells provided the cDNA or gDNA that made up the material.

V trimming: 3 bases; J trimming: 7 bases; junction bases outside the gene matches: 14. Germline CDR1 reads LNHNV; CDR2 reads YYDKDF (reference sequence). The CDR3 sequence is 19 residues long. Original data processing: Amplifying reference gene primers gave estimates of nucleated cell counts. Produced via immunoSEQ multiplex PCR; TCRdb's table is partial and in-frame only. That table supplies the V and J calls and clone size; D and trimming were determined from the DNA. The sample records some 69,000 clones, about nine tenths being singletons. The genes are TRBV15 and TRBJ2-1, with 14 bases lining up with TRBD2. This TCR was sampled from a man aged 45 to 65 with COVID-19, enrolled during active disease. The sample taken for sequencing was peripheral blood. CDR3 region: CATSRAFTAGLAGVNEQFF. The CDR3 nucleotides are TGTGCCACCAGCAGGGCTTTCACGGCGGGACTAGCGGGAGTAAATGAGCAGTTCTTC.